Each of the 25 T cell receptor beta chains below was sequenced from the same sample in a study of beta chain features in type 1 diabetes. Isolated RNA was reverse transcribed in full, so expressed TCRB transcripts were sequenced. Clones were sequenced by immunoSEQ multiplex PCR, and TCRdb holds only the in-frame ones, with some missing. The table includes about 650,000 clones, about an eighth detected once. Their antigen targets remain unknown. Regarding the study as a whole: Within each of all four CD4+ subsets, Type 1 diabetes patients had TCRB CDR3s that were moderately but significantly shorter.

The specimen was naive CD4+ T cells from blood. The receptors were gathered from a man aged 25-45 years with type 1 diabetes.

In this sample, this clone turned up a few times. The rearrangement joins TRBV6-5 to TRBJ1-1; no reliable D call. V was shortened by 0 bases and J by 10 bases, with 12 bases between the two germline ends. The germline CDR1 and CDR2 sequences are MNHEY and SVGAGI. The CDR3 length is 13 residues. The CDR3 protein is CASSYSGTVPAFF. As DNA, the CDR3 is TGTGCCAGCAGTTACTCGGGTACGGTCCCAGCTTTCTTT.

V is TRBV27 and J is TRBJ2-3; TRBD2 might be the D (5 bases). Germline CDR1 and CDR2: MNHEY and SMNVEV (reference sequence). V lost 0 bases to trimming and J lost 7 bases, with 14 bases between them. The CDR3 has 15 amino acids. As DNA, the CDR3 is TGTGCCAGCAGTTTATCGCTCCCGAGGGCCAATACGCAGTATTTT. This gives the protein CASSLSLPRANTQYF.

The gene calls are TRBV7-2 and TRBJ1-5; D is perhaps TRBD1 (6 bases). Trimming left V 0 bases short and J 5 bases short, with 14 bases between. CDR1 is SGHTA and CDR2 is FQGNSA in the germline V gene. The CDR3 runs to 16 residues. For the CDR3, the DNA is TGTGCCAGCAGCTTAGCTTCGGGGGCTGGGCATCAGCCCCAGCATTTT. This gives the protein CASSLASGAGHQPQHF.

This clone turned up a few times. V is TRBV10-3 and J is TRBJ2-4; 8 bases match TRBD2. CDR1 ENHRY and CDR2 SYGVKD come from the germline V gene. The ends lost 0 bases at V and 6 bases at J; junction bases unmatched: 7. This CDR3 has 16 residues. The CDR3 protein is CAISESAGGMGNIQYF. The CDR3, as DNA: TGTGCCATCAGTGAGTCGGCGGGGGGCATGGGAAACATTCAGTACTTC.

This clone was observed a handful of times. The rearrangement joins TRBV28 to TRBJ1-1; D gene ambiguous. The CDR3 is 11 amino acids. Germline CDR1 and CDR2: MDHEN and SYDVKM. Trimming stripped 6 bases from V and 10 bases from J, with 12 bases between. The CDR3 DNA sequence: TGTGCCAGCAGCAACCCAATGGGAGCTTTCTTT. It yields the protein CASSNPMGAFF.

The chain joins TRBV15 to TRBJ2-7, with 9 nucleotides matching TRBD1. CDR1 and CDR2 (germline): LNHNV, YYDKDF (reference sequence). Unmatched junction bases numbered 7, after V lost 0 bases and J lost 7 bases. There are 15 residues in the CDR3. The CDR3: CATSRDPGQGFEQYF. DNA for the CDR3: TGTGCCACCAGCAGAGATCCCGGACAGGGGTTTGAGCAGTACTTC.

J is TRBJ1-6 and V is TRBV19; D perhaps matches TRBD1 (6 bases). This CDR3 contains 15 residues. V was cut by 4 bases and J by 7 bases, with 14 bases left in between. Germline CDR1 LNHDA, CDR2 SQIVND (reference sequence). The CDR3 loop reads CASSSFGQTNSPLHF. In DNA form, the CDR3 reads TGTGCCAGTAGTAGCTTTGGACAGACCAATTCACCCCTCCACTTT.

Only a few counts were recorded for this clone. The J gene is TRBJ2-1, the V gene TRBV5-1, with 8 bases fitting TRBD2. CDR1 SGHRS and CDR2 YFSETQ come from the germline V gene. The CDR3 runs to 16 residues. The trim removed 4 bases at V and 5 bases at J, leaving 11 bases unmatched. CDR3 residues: CASSPLLAAYNNEQFF. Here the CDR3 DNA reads TGCGCCAGCAGCCCCCTACTAGCGGCCTACAACAATGAGCAGTTCTTC.

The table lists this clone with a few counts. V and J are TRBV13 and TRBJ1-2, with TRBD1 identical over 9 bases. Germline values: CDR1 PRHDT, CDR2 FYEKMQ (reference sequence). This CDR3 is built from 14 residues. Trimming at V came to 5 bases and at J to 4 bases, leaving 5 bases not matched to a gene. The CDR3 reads CASSLQGAGYGYTF. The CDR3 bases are TGTGCCAGCAGCCTACAGGGGGCCGGCTATGGCTACACCTTC.

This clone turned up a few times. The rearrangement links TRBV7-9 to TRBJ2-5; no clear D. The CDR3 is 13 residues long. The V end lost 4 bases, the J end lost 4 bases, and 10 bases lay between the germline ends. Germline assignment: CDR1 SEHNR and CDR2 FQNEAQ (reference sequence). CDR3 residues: CASSSRTLETQYF. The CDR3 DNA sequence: TGTGCCAGCAGCTCAAGGACGTTAGAGACCCAGTACTTC. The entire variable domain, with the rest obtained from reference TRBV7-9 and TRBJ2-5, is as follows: DTGVSQNPRHKITKRGQNVTFRCDPISEHNRLYWYRQTLGQGPEFLTYFQNEAQLEKSRLLSDRFSAERPKGSFSTLEIQRTEQGDSAMYLCASSSRTLETQYFGPGTRLLVL.

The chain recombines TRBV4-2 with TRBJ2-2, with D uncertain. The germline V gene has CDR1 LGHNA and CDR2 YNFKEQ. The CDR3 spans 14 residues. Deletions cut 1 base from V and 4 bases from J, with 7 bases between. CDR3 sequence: CASSQVGGTGELFF. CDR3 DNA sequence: TGTGCCAGCAGCCAAGTCGGTGGCACCGGGGAGCTGTTTTTT.

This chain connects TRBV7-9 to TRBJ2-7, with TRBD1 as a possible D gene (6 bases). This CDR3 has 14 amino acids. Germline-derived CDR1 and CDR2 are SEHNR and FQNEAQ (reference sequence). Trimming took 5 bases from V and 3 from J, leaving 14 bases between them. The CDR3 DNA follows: TGTGCCAGCAGCCTTTACCAGGACAGCTACGAGCAGTACTTC. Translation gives CASSLYQDSYEQYF.

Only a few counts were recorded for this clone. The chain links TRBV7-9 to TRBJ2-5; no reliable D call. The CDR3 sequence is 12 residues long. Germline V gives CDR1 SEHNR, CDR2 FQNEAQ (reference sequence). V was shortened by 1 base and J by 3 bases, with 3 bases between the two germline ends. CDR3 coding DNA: TGTGCCAGCAGCTTAGGGGAAGAGACCCAGTACTTC. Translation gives CASSLGEETQYF.

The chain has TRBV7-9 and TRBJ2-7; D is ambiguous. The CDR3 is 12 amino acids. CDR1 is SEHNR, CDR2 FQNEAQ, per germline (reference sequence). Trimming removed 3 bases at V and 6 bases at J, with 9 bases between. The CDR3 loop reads CASSFTGSEQYF. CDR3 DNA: TGTGCCAGCAGCTTTACCGGCTCCGAGCAGTACTTC. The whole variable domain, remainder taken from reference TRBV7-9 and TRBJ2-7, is DTGVSQNPRHKITKRGQNVTFRCDPISEHNRLYWYRQTLGQGPEFLTYFQNEAQLEKSRLLSDRFSAERPKGSFSTLEIQRTEQGDSAMYLCASSFTGSEQYFGPGTRLTVT.

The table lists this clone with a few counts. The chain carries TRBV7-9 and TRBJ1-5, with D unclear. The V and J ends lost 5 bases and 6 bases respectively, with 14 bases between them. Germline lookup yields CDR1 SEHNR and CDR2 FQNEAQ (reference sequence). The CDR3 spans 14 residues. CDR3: CASSPTASGQPQHF. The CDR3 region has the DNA TGTGCCAGCAGCCCTACAGCGTCAGGTCAGCCCCAGCATTTT.

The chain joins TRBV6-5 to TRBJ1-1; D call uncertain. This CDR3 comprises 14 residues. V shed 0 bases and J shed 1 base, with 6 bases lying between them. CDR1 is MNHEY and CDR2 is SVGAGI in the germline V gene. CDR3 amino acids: CASSYSSANTEAFF. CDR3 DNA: TGTGCCAGCAGTTACTCGTCGGCGAACACTGAAGCTTTCTTT.

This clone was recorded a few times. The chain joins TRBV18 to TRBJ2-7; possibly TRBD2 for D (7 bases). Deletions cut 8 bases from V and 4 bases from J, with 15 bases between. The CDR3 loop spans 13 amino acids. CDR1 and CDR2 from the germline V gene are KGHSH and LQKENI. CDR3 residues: CASRAQGGYEQYF. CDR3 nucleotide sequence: TGTGCCAGCAGGGCACAGGGAGGGTACGAGCAGTACTTC.

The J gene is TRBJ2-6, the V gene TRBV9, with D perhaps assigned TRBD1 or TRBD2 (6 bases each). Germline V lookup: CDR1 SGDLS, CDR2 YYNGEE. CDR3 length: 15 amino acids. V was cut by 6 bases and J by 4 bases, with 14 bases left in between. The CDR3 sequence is CASNREEDGANVLTF. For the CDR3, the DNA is TGTGCCAGCAACAGGGAGGAGGACGGGGCCAACGTCCTGACTTTC.

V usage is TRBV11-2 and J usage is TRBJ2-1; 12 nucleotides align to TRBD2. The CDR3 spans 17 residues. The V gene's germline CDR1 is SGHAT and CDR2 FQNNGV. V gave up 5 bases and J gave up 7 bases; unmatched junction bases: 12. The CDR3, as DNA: TGTGCCAGCAGCCAAGGGGAGCTAGCGGGGGGGCCTAATGAGCAGTTCTTC. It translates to CASSQGELAGGPNEQFF.

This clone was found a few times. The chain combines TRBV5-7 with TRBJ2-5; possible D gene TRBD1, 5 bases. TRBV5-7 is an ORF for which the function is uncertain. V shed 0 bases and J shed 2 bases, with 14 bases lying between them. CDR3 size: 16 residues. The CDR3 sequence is CASSLVARVKQETQYF. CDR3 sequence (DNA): TGTGCCAGCAGCTTGGTCGCCAGGGTGAAACAAGAGACCCAGTACTTC.

The CDR3 reads CASSLQGGNEYGYTF. The CDR3 DNA sequence: TGCGCCAGCAGCCTCCAGGGGGGGAATGAGTATGGCTACACCTTC. The V gene is TRBV4-3, the J gene TRBJ1-2, with 7 positions matching TRBD1. Germline CDR1 reads LGHNA; CDR2 reads YSLEER. V shed 4 bases and J 5 bases; nucleotides not matched to a gene: 10. The length of the CDR3 is 15 residues.

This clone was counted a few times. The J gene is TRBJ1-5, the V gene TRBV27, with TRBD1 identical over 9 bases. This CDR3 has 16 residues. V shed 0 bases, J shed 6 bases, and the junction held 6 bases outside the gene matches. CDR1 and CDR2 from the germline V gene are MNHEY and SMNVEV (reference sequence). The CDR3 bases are TGTGCCAGCAGTTTATCGGGACAGGGTTGGAGTCAGCCCCAGCATTTT. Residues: CASSLSGQGWSQPQHF.

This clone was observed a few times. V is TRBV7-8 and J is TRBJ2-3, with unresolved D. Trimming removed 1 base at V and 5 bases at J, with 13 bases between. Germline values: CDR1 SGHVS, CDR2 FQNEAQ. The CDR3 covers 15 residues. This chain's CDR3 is CASSLDGYQGDTQYF. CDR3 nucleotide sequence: TGTGCCAGCAGCTTAGACGGGTATCAAGGAGATACGCAGTATTTT.

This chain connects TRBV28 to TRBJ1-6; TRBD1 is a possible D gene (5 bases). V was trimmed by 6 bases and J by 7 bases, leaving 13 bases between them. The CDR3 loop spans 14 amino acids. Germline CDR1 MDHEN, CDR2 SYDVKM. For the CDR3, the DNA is TGTGCCAGCAGAGACGACAGACCCAATTCACCCCTCCACTTT. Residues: CASRDDRPNSPLHF.

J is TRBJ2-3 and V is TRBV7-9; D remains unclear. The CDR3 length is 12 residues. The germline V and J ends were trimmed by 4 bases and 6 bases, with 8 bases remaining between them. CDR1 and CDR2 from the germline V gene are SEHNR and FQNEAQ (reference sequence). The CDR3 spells CASSSLADTQYF. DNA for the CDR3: TGTGCCAGCAGCTCTCTCGCGGATACGCAGTATTTT.